Following are 29 T cell receptor beta chains from one sample sequenced in a study of CD8 T cells in ankylosing spondylitis. No antigen is known for these receptors. Whole-study findings and limits: The study identified a TCR beta motif of several highly homologous variants that appeared characteristic of ankylosing spondylitis blood.

TCRdb called the 5' RACE reads again in MiXCR, with one record for every CDR3 protein. The sample has around 770,000 distinct CDR3 sequences, under 20% seen once. The sequenced sample consisted of blood, either unsorted or a sorted T cell fraction (not recorded which). Receptor source: a male donor with ankylosing spondylitis.

The sample holds a few counts of this clonotype. The V call is TRBV29-1, the J call TRBJ2-1, with D unresolved. Deletions cut 0 bases from V and 9 bases from J, with 3 bases between. The CDR3 length is 10 residues. The germline gives CDR1 SQVTM, CDR2 ANQGSEA. CDR3 coding DNA: TGCAGCGTTGAAGACGGTGAGCAGTTCTTC. This translates into CSVEDGEQFF.

This clonotype was seen a handful of times. The chain recombines TRBV20-1 with TRBJ1-1; 7 nucleotides agree with TRBD1. The V and J ends lost 6 bases and 0 bases, in that order; junction bases with no gene match: 7. Germline CDR1 is DFQATT and CDR2 is SNEGSKA (reference sequence). This CDR3 comprises 14 residues. CDR3: CSAPRGSVNTEAFF. CDR3 nucleotide sequence: TGCAGTGCCCCCAGGGGGTCAGTGAACACTGAAGCTTTCTTT.

The rearrangement links TRBV7-2 to TRBJ2-5; maybe TRBD1 (7 bases). Looked up from germline, CDR1 is SGHTA and CDR2 is FQGNSA. The CDR3 has 16 residues. V was clipped by 3 bases and J by 2 bases, with 16 bases between them. The CDR3 nucleotides are TGTGCCAGCAGCTTCGACGGCAGGGGGGAACAAGAGACCCAGTACTTC. Amino acids: CASSFDGRGEQETQYF.

The sample holds a few counts of this clonotype. This chain uses TRBV2 with TRBJ1-2; 8 bases align to TRBD1. With 2 bases clipped from V and 4 bases from J, the junction kept 12 bases outside the gene matches. Germline CDR1 reads SNHLY; CDR2 reads FYNNEI. The CDR3 spans 17 residues. As DNA, the CDR3 is TGTGCCAGCAGTGAATCGTGGACAGGGTTTTCCGGCTATGGCTACACCTTC. Encoded protein: CASSESWTGFSGYGYTF.

This clonotype has only a few counts. This rearrangement joins TRBV5-1 to TRBJ1-2; maybe TRBD1 (5 bases). Germline V gene lookup returns CDR1 SGHRS and CDR2 YFSETQ. This CDR3 comprises 16 residues. The ends were cut back, 0 bases at V and 2 bases at J, with 14 bases in the middle. For the CDR3, the DNA is TGCGCCAGCAGCTTGGGCCCCCAGTGGGGGAACTATGGCTACACCTTC. This sequence encodes CASSLGPQWGNYGYTF.

Turning to this clonotype: This could be a read error, since a much larger clone is one nucleotide away. This CDR3 is missing its conserved last phenylalanine or tryptophan, likely due to a read error. The J gene is TRBJ2-3, the V gene TRBV12-3 or TRBV12-4; D ambiguous. Trimming left V 6 bases short and J 7 bases short, with 14 bases between. CDR3 size: 13 residues. CDR3 in DNA: TGTGCCAGCAGACCAACTGCATCTCATACGCAGTATATT. Translation: CASRPTASHTQYI.

This clonotype came up a few times. CDR3 nucleotides: TGTGCCAGCACCCGGGGACTCACCTACGAGCAGTACTTC. The encoded protein is CASTRGLTYEQYF. The chain carries TRBV6-6 and TRBJ2-7; the D gene is possibly TRBD2 (6 bases). In germline, CDR1 is MNHNY, CDR2 SVGAGI (reference sequence). V was clipped by 7 bases and J by 2 bases, with 12 bases between them. CDR3 length: 13 residues.

This clonotype was counted a few times. The V gene is TRBV7-9, the J gene TRBJ1-3; D not certain. This CDR3 region has 13 residues. Looked up from germline, CDR1 is SEHNR and CDR2 is FQNEAQ (reference sequence). Trimming pared 3 bases from V and 1 base from J, leaving 4 bases between. In nucleotides, the CDR3 is TGTGCCAGCAGCTTCGGGTCTGGAAACACCATATATTTT. As protein: CASSFGSGNTIYF.

The J gene is TRBJ2-3, the V gene TRBV6-1; 12 bases agree with TRBD1. This CDR3 spans 16 amino acids. Losses at the gene ends were 6 bases for V and 5 bases for J; bases not matched to a gene: 9. Per the germline V gene, CDR1 is MNHNS and CDR2 is SASEGT. CDR3 residues: CASRRGGTGGEDTQYF. The CDR3 nucleotides read TGTGCCAGCAGACGCGGTGGGACAGGGGGCGAAGATACGCAGTATTTT.

This sequence joins TRBV12-3 or TRBV12-4 and TRBJ2-2; D is perhaps TRBD2 (6 bases). This CDR3 is 12 amino acids long. Trimming stripped 8 bases from V and 6 bases from J, with 10 bases between. The DNA for the CDR3 is TGTGCCAGCCAACCGGGAGCCGGGGAGCTGTTTTTT. Amino acid sequence: CASQPGAGELFF.

This clonotype was seen ten or more times. The chain has TRBV5-1 and TRBJ2-1, with D perhaps given as TRBD1 or TRBD2 (5 bases each). Germline-derived CDR1 and CDR2 are SGHRS and YFSETQ. V was shortened by 2 bases and J by 6 bases, with 9 bases between the two germline ends. The CDR3 contains 13 residues. CDR3 DNA: TGCGCCAGCAGCTTCGGGGACCGCAATGAGCAGTTCTTC. Protein product: CASSFGDRNEQFF.

The rearrangement uses TRBV12-3 or TRBV12-4 and TRBJ2-7; D perhaps matches TRBD2 (5 bases). Between the trimmed V and J ends, which lost 5 bases and 5 bases, there was a span of 10 bases. The CDR3 runs to 12 residues. In DNA, the CDR3 is TGTGCCAGCAGTCCCTGGACTCACGAGCAGTACTTC. This sequence encodes CASSPWTHEQYF.

The sample holds a few counts of this clonotype. The V call is TRBV10-3, the J call TRBJ1-3; D is unclear. The germline CDR1 and CDR2 sequences are ENHRY and SYGVKD. This CDR3 spans 13 amino acids. V was pared by 0 bases and J by 4 bases, with 4 bases between. The CDR3 nucleotides are TGTGCCATCAGTGAGTCGTGGGGAAACACCATATATTTT. Its translation is CAISESWGNTIYF.

This clonotype has only a few counts. The chain recombines TRBV12-5 with TRBJ1-1; possible D gene TRBD1, 6 bases. This CDR3 comprises 16 residues. Germline V gene sequence: CDR1 LGHNT, CDR2 FRNRAP. Trimming left V 1 base short and J 3 bases short, with 15 bases between. In nucleotides, the CDR3 is TGTGCTAGTGGTTTGGGAACCGGGACACGTTACACTGAAGCTTTCTTT. Translated: CASGLGTGTRYTEAFF.

This clonotype was counted a few times. V is TRBV5-8 and J is TRBJ2-7, with D perhaps TRBD1 (5 bases). Germline V lookup: CDR1 SGHTS, CDR2 YDEGEE. Between the trimmed V and J ends, which lost 5 bases and 4 bases, there was a span of 10 bases. The CDR3 length is 12 residues. CDR3 in DNA: TGTGCCAGCAGGCCTGACAGATACGAGCAGTACTTC. Encoded protein: CASRPDRYEQYF.

This clonotype was observed a single time. The chain is built from TRBV30 and TRBJ2-2, with D possibly matching TRBD2 (5 bases). The CDR3 has 14 amino acids. V lost 0 bases and J lost 7, with 12 bases in between. Germline V lookup: CDR1 GTSNPN, CDR2 SVGIG (reference sequence). The CDR3 loop reads CAWSVRLAGGELFF. For the CDR3, the DNA is TGTGCCTGGAGTGTACGTCTAGCTGGCGGGGAGCTGTTTTTT.

This clonotype has only a few counts. The J gene is TRBJ2-3, the V gene TRBV12-3 or TRBV12-4; no clear D. The V gene lost 6 bases and the J gene lost 4 bases, with 17 bases spanning the gap. This CDR3 comprises 15 residues. Here the CDR3 DNA reads TGTGCCAGCAGCTTCCCAGCGACCACCCCAGATACGCAGTATTTT. Translated: CASSFPATTPDTQYF.

CDR3 DNA sequence: TGTGCCAGCAGCTCAACCGGGACCCTAAGCTCCTACAATGAGCAGTTCTTC. It translates to CASSSTGTLSSYNEQFF. The chain combines TRBV7-8 with TRBJ2-1; D may match TRBD1 or TRBD2 (5 bases each). CDR3 length equals 17 residues. CDR1 is SGHVS, CDR2 FQNEAQ, per germline. Trimming took 4 bases from V and 0 from J, leaving 16 bases between them.

This clonotype was counted only a few times. The chain is built from TRBV7-2 and TRBJ2-3; D is perhaps TRBD2 (5 bases). Per germline, CDR1 SGHTA and CDR2 FQGNSA. Deletions cut 3 bases from V and 0 bases from J, with 10 bases between. The CDR3 sequence is 15 residues long. The chain's CDR3 is CASSFRTGSTDTQYF. The CDR3 nucleotides read TGTGCCAGCAGCTTTCGGACGGGGAGCACAGATACGCAGTATTTT.

This clonotype was seen repeatedly, ten times or more. The genes are TRBV7-6 and TRBJ2-5; D is tentatively TRBD1 or TRBD2 (5 bases each). Germline V CDR1 and CDR2: SGHVS, FNYEAQ. V lost 1 base, J lost 5 bases, and 17 bases lay in between. CDR3 length equals 16 residues. The CDR3 nucleotides read TGTGCCAGCAGCTTAGGCAGGGCTAAGCGAGGGGAGACCCAGTACTTC. Translated, it gives CASSLGRAKRGETQYF.

This rearrangement joins TRBV5-1 to TRBJ2-3, with D maybe TRBD1 (5 bases). CDR1 SGHRS and CDR2 YFSETQ come from the germline V gene. The V gene lost 0 bases and the J gene lost 1 base, with 9 bases spanning the gap. The CDR3 extends over 15 amino acids. The CDR3 here is CASSLEDSRTDTQYF. The CDR3 DNA follows: TGCGCCAGCAGCTTGGAAGACAGCCGCACAGATACGCAGTATTTT.

This clonotype was seen a handful of times. The J gene is TRBJ2-5, the V gene TRBV11-2; tentatively, D is TRBD1 or TRBD2 (7 bases each). The CDR3 loop spans 17 amino acids. The V end lost 1 base, the J end lost 5 bases, and 20 bases lay between the germline ends. Germline V gives CDR1 SGHAT, CDR2 FQNNGV. The CDR3 region is CASSLGPSAGGEETQYF. The CDR3 bases are TGTGCCAGCAGCTTAGGTCCCTCGGCAGGGGGGGAGGAGACCCAGTACTTC. Together with reference TRBV11-2 and TRBJ2-5, the CDR3 gives the full variable domain: EAGVAQSPRYKIIEKRQSVAFWCNPISGHATLYWYQQILGQGPKLLIQFQNNGVVDDSQLPKDRFSAERLKGVDSTLKIQPAKLEDSAVYLCASSLGPSAGGEETQYFGPGTRLLVL.

V gene TRBV5-1 combines with J gene TRBJ2-1; weak D call: TRBD2 (6 bases). The V end lost 4 bases, the J end lost 6 bases, and 20 bases lay between the germline ends. The CDR3 totals 16 residues. CDR1 is SGHRS and CDR2 is YFSETQ in the germline V gene. CDR3 DNA sequence: TGCGCCAGCAGCCTCCTTGGTCGCGGGGAGAGCAATGAGCAGTTCTTC. It codes for CASSLLGRGESNEQFF.

This clonotype was observed a handful of times. The chain couples TRBV12-5 to TRBJ2-1; D is possibly TRBD2 (5 bases). CDR3 length: 15 amino acids. Between the trimmed V and J ends, which lost 7 bases and 4 bases, there was a span of 17 bases. Germline loops: CDR1 LGHNT, CDR2 FRNRAP. In DNA form, the CDR3 reads TGTGCTAGTGCCCAAGGGCGGGCCCGATACAATGAGCAGTTCTTC. This codes for CASAQGRARYNEQFF. The variable domain in full, completed from reference TRBV12-5 and TRBJ2-1, reads DARVTQTPRHKVTEMGQEVTMRCQPILGHNTVFWYRQTMMQGLELLAYFRNRAPLDDSGMPKDRFSAEMPDATLATLKIQPSEPRDSAVYFCASAQGRARYNEQFFGPGTRLTVL.

This chain uses TRBV18 with TRBJ1-6, with D tentatively TRBD1 (6 bases). CDR3 length: 15 residues. CDR1 is KGHSH, CDR2 LQKENI, per germline. V was pared by 3 bases and J by 9 bases, with 15 bases between. Written as DNA, the CDR3 is TGTGCCAGCTCACCCCCGCTGGGGGCCGCTTCACCCCTCCACTTT. It yields the protein CASSPPLGAASPLHF.

This clonotype appeared a few times. This sequence joins TRBV5-1 and TRBJ2-1, with TRBD2 identical over 12 bases. V lost 1 base, J lost 7 bases, and 3 bases stayed unmatched. Germline V gene data show CDR1 as SGHRS and CDR2 as YFSETQ. This CDR3 region has 15 residues. CDR3 protein: CASSLTSGRINEQFF. The CDR3 DNA sequence: TGCGCCAGCAGCTTGACTAGCGGGAGGATTAATGAGCAGTTCTTC.

This clonotype showed up just a few times. The chain recombines TRBV29-1 with TRBJ2-1; tentative D call: TRBD1 (6 bases). CDR3 length: 13 residues. The germline V and J ends were trimmed by 7 bases and 0 bases, with 10 bases remaining between them. Germline CDR1 is SQVTM and CDR2 is ANQGSEA. The CDR3 region has the DNA TGCAGCGATACAGGGTCCTCCTACAATGAGCAGTTCTTC. Encoded protein: CSDTGSSYNEQFF.

The sample holds a few counts of this clonotype. The chain has TRBV5-1 and TRBJ2-1; TRBD2 agrees at 8 bases. With 5 bases clipped from V and 5 bases from J, the junction kept 3 bases outside the gene matches. There are 13 residues in the CDR3. Germline CDR1 SGHRS, CDR2 YFSETQ. The CDR3 region has the DNA TGCGCCAGCAGGGCCGGGGGGGACAATGAGCAGTTCTTC. It yields the protein CASRAGGDNEQFF.

The chain recombines TRBV20-1 with TRBJ2-7, with 7 bases identical to TRBD1. After removal of 0 bases from V and 2 bases from J, the junction contained 7 bases not matched to a gene. This CDR3 spans 15 amino acids. Germline V lookup: CDR1 DFQATT, CDR2 SNEGSKA (reference sequence). The CDR3 is CSARDMDRSTYEQYF. Here the CDR3 DNA reads TGCAGTGCTAGAGATATGGACAGGTCGACCTACGAGCAGTACTTC.